A single sample gave rise to the 13 T cell receptor beta chains below, sequenced in a study of early T cells in non-severe SARS-CoV-2 infection. TCRdb re-called the 5' RACE reads through MiXCR, storing one row per CDR3 protein. The sample consists of 80,000 to 100,000 distinct CDR3 sequences, around 15% of them appearing once. The sample was whole blood. These receptors were obtained from an adult who was a healthcare worker with PCR-confirmed SARS-CoV-2 infection or an uninfected control (not recorded which).

This clonotype was seen at least ten times. The chain uses TRBV3-1 and TRBJ1-1; D gene ambiguous. In germline, CDR1 is LGHDT, CDR2 YNNKEL (reference sequence). CDR3 length: 12 amino acids. Between the trimmed V and J ends, which lost 5 bases and 4 bases, there was a span of 8 bases. For the CDR3, the DNA is TGTGCCAGCAGCTACAGAGTCACTGAAGCTTTCTTT. Translating gives CASSYRVTEAFF.

This clonotype was picked up a small number of times. V usage is TRBV20-1 and J usage is TRBJ1-1; D gene unclear. Per germline, CDR1 DFQATT and CDR2 SNEGSKA (reference sequence). The ends were cut back, 3 bases at V and 0 bases at J, with 8 bases in the middle. The CDR3 length is 13 residues. The CDR3 loop reads CSARSRMNTEAFF. The CDR3, as DNA: TGCAGTGCTAGGTCGCGGATGAACACTGAAGCTTTCTTT.

This clonotype has more than one count but fewer than ten. V is TRBV7-3 and J is TRBJ1-1; D is uncertain. This CDR3 is built from 13 residues. V lost 0 bases to trimming and J lost 3 bases, with 5 bases between them. Germline loops: CDR1 SGHTA, CDR2 FQGTGA. CDR3 in amino acids: CASSLTWYTEAFF. The CDR3 coding sequence is TGTGCCAGCAGCTTAACGTGGTACACTGAAGCTTTCTTT.

This clonotype was seen only a few times. The chain combines TRBV15 with TRBJ1-5, with D tentatively TRBD1 (6 bases). V lost 1 base to trimming and J lost 7 bases, with 17 bases between them. Germline lookup yields CDR1 LNHNV and CDR2 YYDKDF (reference sequence). The CDR3 is 16 residues long. The CDR3 DNA follows: TGTGCCACCAGCAGAGGGGGGGCAGGAATAGGACAGCCCCAGCATTTT. Amino acid sequence: CATSRGGAGIGQPQHF.

This rearrangement joins TRBV7-9 to TRBJ1-1, with D unclear. The ends were cut back, 5 bases at V and 2 bases at J, with 12 bases in the middle. The CDR3 totals 14 residues. Germline V CDR1 and CDR2: SEHNR, FQNEAQ (reference sequence). Here the CDR3 reads CASSKALRNTEAFF. In DNA, the CDR3 is TGTGCCAGCAGCAAGGCTTTAAGAAACACTGAAGCTTTCTTT. The variable domain in full, with the rest retrieved from reference TRBV7-9 and TRBJ1-1, is DTGVSQNPRHKITKRGQNVTFRCDPISEHNRLYWYRQTLGQGPEFLTYFQNEAQLEKSRLLSDRFSAERPKGSFSTLEIQRTEQGDSAMYLCASSKALRNTEAFFGQGTRLTVV.

The rearrangement uses TRBV3-1 and TRBJ2-1; TRBD2 matches 9 bases. CDR3 length: 14 residues. V shed 4 bases, J shed 4 bases, and the junction held 2 bases outside the gene matches. Germline V gives CDR1 LGHDT, CDR2 YNNKEL (reference sequence). CDR3 sequence (DNA): TGTGCCAGCAGCCTGAGCGGGGGGTACAATGAGCAGTTCTTC. Translated, it gives CASSLSGGYNEQFF.

The chain has TRBV2 and TRBJ2-3; D gene ambiguous. This CDR3 spans 14 amino acids. Germline CDR1 is SNHLY and CDR2 is FYNNEI. V lost 5 bases to trimming and J lost 4 bases, with 13 bases between them. This chain's CDR3 is CASSWLARADTQYF. CDR3 DNA sequence: TGTGCCAGCAGTTGGTTAGCACGAGCAGATACGCAGTATTTT.

Only a few counts were recorded for this clonotype. The genes are TRBV4-2 and TRBJ2-6, with D unresolved. CDR1 is LGHNA and CDR2 is YNFKEQ in the germline V gene. The CDR3 length is 17 residues. V shed 0 bases and J shed 0 bases, with 9 bases lying between them. CDR3 region: CASSQDRTSSGANVLTF. In DNA form, the CDR3 reads TGTGCCAGCAGCCAAGATCGGACCAGCTCTGGGGCCAACGTCCTGACTTTC.

J is TRBJ2-5 and V is TRBV6-1, with 12 bases matching TRBD2. CDR1 is MNHNS, CDR2 SASEGT, per germline. Germline trimming cut 7 bases from V and 3 bases from J; bases unmatched to any gene: 6. There are 15 residues in the CDR3. The CDR3 DNA is TGTGCCAGCAACCCGGGACTAGCGGGTAAAGAGACCCAGTACTTC. Translation gives CASNPGLAGKETQYF.

This clonotype has a handful of counts. CDR3 protein: CATASGGQETQYF. In DNA, the CDR3 is TGTGCCACCGCAAGTGGGGGTCAAGAGACCCAGTACTTC. The rearrangement joins TRBV15 to TRBJ2-5; tentatively, D is TRBD1 or TRBD2 (5 bases each). In germline, CDR1 is LNHNV, CDR2 YYDKDF (reference sequence). This CDR3 region has 13 residues. Trimming removed 8 bases from V and 2 bases from J, with 12 bases in between.

The chain joins TRBV6-6 to TRBJ1-1; 9 bases map to TRBD1. CDR3 length equals 16 residues. Per germline, CDR1 MNHNY and CDR2 SVGAGI (reference sequence). V trimming: 5 bases; J trimming: 0 bases; junction bases outside the gene matches: 7. The CDR3 bases are TGTGCCAGCAGTCCGGGACAGGGAAATGTGAACACTGAAGCTTTCTTT. Translating it yields CASSPGQGNVNTEAFF.

This clonotype was observed a handful of times. The CDR3 protein is CASVRKDRALVNTGELFF. DNA of the CDR3: TGTGCCAGCGTCCGAAAGGACAGGGCCCTAGTTAACACCGGGGAGCTGTTTTTT. The gene calls are TRBV7-8 and TRBJ2-2, with TRBD1 matching over 8 bases. The CDR3 length is 18 residues. The V gene end was trimmed by 8 bases and the J gene end by 2 bases; junction bases not matched to a gene: 16. Germline V gene data show CDR1 as SGHVS and CDR2 as FQNEAQ.

This clonotype has a count of ten or more. V and J are TRBV11-2 and TRBJ2-1; the match to TRBD2 covers 10 bases. The CDR3 runs 15 residues. V trimming: 1 base; J trimming: 10 bases; junction bases outside the gene matches: 7. Germline assignment: CDR1 SGHAT and CDR2 FQNNGV. CDR3 protein: CASSLGAGGPSEQFF. CDR3 DNA sequence: TGTGCCAGCAGCTTAGGAGCGGGGGGGCCATCCGAGCAGTTCTTC.